Each of the 27 T cell receptor beta chains below was sequenced from the same sample in a study of human T cells and chemical hapten exposure. Time point given: patch test 1, 2 weeks after DPC sensitization. Treatment defined: therapeutic diphenylcyclopropenone sensitization with weekly scalp DPC. TCRdb reprocessed the RACE reads with MiXCR, giving one entry per CDR3 protein. The repertoire has 65,000 to 95,000 distinct CDR3 sequences, about 12% of them found once; the top ten carry 3.5%. The material sequenced was whole blood, taken in connection with sensitization to the hapten diphenylcyclopropenone (DPC). The receptors shown here come from a woman aged 55-69 years with alopecia areata. Some clones in this sample may be carry-over from other donors' samples.

This rearrangement joins TRBV29-1 to TRBJ1-2; D uncertain. V lost 3 bases and J lost 8, with 16 bases in between. The CDR3 spans 13 residues. Germline-derived CDR1 and CDR2 are SQVTM and ANQGSEA. CDR3 amino acids: CSVDLHAAGGYTF. DNA of the CDR3: TGCAGCGTTGACCTTCACGCCGCTGGGGGCTACACCTTC.

The rearrangement joins TRBV7-3 to TRBJ2-1, with D unresolved. The CDR3 consists of 13 residues. CDR1 and CDR2 from the germline V gene are SGHTA and FQGTGA. The ends were cut back, 8 bases at V and 7 bases at J, with 15 bases in the middle. CDR3 amino acids: CASGNSNLNEQFF. For the CDR3, the DNA is TGTGCCAGCGGCAACAGTAACCTTAATGAGCAGTTCTTC.

The sample holds a few counts of this clonotype. The V call is TRBV29-1, the J call TRBJ2-3, with TRBD2 identical over 7 bases. The CDR3 runs 13 residues. Germline values: CDR1 SQVTM, CDR2 ANQGSEA. V lost 6 bases and J lost 5; bases outside the gene matches: 8. The CDR3, as DNA: TGCAGCGTGGGGGGGATCCGCAGAGATACGCAGTATTTT. Translation gives CSVGGIRRDTQYF.

V and J are TRBV29-1 and TRBJ2-3, with TRBD2 matching over 15 bases. V was pared by 5 bases and J by 4 bases, with 4 bases of the junction left unmatched. In germline, CDR1 is SQVTM, CDR2 ANQGSEA. CDR3 length equals 15 residues. CDR3 DNA sequence: TGCAGCGTTAAAAGGACTAGCGGGGGGGCAGATACGCAGTATTTT. Residues: CSVKRTSGGADTQYF.

This clonotype was counted many times. The chain couples TRBV3-1 to TRBJ2-7; possibly TRBD1 or TRBD2 for D (5 bases each). Germline V gene data show CDR1 as LGHDT and CDR2 as YNNKEL (reference sequence). The CDR3 contains 14 residues. Between the trimmed V and J ends, which lost 6 bases and 5 bases, there was a span of 17 bases. CDR3 amino acids: CASRRKGPHDEQYF. The CDR3, as DNA: TGTGCCAGCAGGCGGAAGGGACCGCACGACGAGCAGTACTTC.

This sequence joins TRBV25-1 and TRBJ2-7, with 7 nucleotides matching TRBD1. This CDR3 region has 16 residues. CDR1 is MGHDK and CDR2 is SYGVNS in the germline V gene. The trim removed 2 bases at V and 3 bases at J, leaving 10 bases unmatched. The CDR3 sequence is CASSEELWTGIYEQYF. CDR3 in DNA: TGTGCCAGCAGTGAAGAATTGTGGACAGGCATCTACGAGCAGTACTTC.

The table lists this clonotype with many counts. This chain links TRBV20-1 with TRBJ2-3; the D gene is possibly TRBD2 (6 bases). Germline V gene data show CDR1 as DFQATT and CDR2 as SNEGSKA (reference sequence). There are 13 residues in the CDR3. The germline V and J ends were trimmed by 4 bases and 4 bases, with 12 bases remaining between them. DNA of the CDR3: TGCAGTGCTACGGCGCGGGGTCCAGATACGCAGTATTTT. Amino acid sequence: CSATARGPDTQYF.

This clonotype was recorded at least ten times. The chain employs TRBV15 and TRBJ1-1, with D hard to call. The germline V and J ends were trimmed by 1 base and 1 base, with 10 bases remaining between them. In germline, CDR1 is LNHNV, CDR2 YYDKDF (reference sequence). The CDR3 length is 15 residues. CDR3 sequence: CATSRARIPNTEAFF. The CDR3 nucleotides are TGTGCCACCAGCAGAGCTAGGATCCCGAACACTGAAGCTTTCTTT. Full variable domain (missing parts from reference TRBV15 and TRBJ1-1): DAMVIQNPRYQVTQFGKPVTLSCSQTLNHNVMYWYQQKSSQAPKLLFHYYDKDFNNEADTPDNFQSRRPNTSFCFLDIRSPGLGDTAMYLCATSRARIPNTEAFFGQGTRLTVV.

This clonotype showed up just a few times. The CDR3 is CASTVSRGANTGELFF. The CDR3 DNA reads TGCGCCAGCACGGTGTCGCGGGGGGCAAACACCGGGGAGCTGTTTTTT. This chain links TRBV5-1 with TRBJ2-2, with TRBD2 identical over 8 bases. Germline assignment: CDR1 SGHRS and CDR2 YFSETQ. V gave up 6 bases and J gave up 2 bases; unmatched junction bases: 9. The length of the CDR3 is 16 residues.

This chain joins TRBV11-2 and TRBJ1-2; 9 positions agree with TRBD1. After removal of 4 bases from V and 8 bases from J, the junction contained 14 bases not matched to a gene. Germline-derived CDR1 and CDR2 are SGHAT and FQNNGV. CDR3 length: 16 amino acids. For the CDR3, the DNA is TGTGCCAGCAGCTCCGGGACAGGGATTACACTAAGCGGCTACACCTTC. Translation: CASSSGTGITLSGYTF. Full variable domain (rest looked up from reference TRBV11-2 and TRBJ1-2): EAGVAQSPRYKIIEKRQSVAFWCNPISGHATLYWYQQILGQGPKLLIQFQNNGVVDDSQLPKDRFSAERLKGVDSTLKIQPAKLEDSAVYLCASSSGTGITLSGYTFGSGTRLTVV.

Many counts were recorded for this clonotype. CDR3 DNA: TGCGCCAGCAGCCAAGACGGGACAGGGCGTAACGTAGCCAAAAACATTCAGTACTTC. It yields the protein CASSQDGTGRNVAKNIQYF. The rearrangement uses TRBV4-1 and TRBJ2-4; TRBD1 agrees at 9 bases. J gave up 0 bases and V 0 bases, and 9 bases lay outside the gene matches. The CDR3 is made up of 19 amino acids. Germline CDR1 and CDR2: MGHRA and YSYEKL.

This clonotype was counted ten times or more. The gene calls are TRBV2 and TRBJ2-5; D not certain. The CDR3 length is 17 residues. The V end lost 1 base, the J end lost 4 bases, and 19 bases lay between the germline ends. Germline V gene lookup returns CDR1 SNHLY and CDR2 FYNNEI. The CDR3 nucleotides are TGTGCCAGCAGTGAAGTGAGATGGCTAACCCCCCGAGAGACCCAGTACTTC. Translating it yields CASSEVRWLTPRETQYF.

V usage is TRBV19 and J usage is TRBJ1-5; 8 bases match TRBD1. Germline V gives CDR1 LNHDA, CDR2 SQIVND (reference sequence). The length of the CDR3 is 13 residues. Trimming took 6 bases from V and 7 from J; bases not matched to a gene: 5. CDR3 bases: TGTGCCAGTAGCGGACAGGGTGGCCAGCCCCAGCATTTT. It yields the protein CASSGQGGQPQHF. The entire variable domain, with the rest obtained from reference TRBV19 and TRBJ1-5, is as follows: DGGITQSPKYLFRKEGQNVTLSCEQNLNHDAMYWYRQDPGQGLRLIYYSQIVNDFQKGDIAEGYSVSREKKESFPLTVTSAQKNPTAFYLCASSGQGGQPQHFGDGTRLSIL.

The chain's CDR3 is CANGRGNQPQHF. CDR3 sequence (DNA): TGTGCTAACGGCCGGGGGAATCAGCCCCAGCATTTT. The V call is TRBV10-3, the J call TRBJ1-5; D is perhaps TRBD1 (5 bases). The length of the CDR3 is 12 residues. CDR1 is ENHRY, CDR2 SYGVKD, per germline.

This clonotype showed up just a few times. The chain carries TRBV5-1 and TRBJ1-6; 7 bases line up with TRBD1. The V gene's germline CDR1 is SGHRS and CDR2 YFSETQ. The CDR3 totals 15 residues. V was pared by 4 bases and J by 6 bases, with 7 bases of the junction left unmatched. CDR3 sequence reads: CASSTVGQANSPLHF. CDR3 in DNA: TGCGCCAGCAGCACCGTCGGACAGGCTAATTCACCCCTCCACTTT.

This clonotype occurred a few times. This sequence joins TRBV3-1 and TRBJ2-2; D gene uncertain. The CDR3 runs 12 residues. The germline V and J ends were trimmed by 3 bases and 5 bases, with 4 bases remaining between them. Germline V CDR1 and CDR2: LGHDT, YNNKEL (reference sequence). DNA of the CDR3: TGTGCCAGCAGCCAGTATACCGGGGAGCTGTTTTTT. It encodes CASSQYTGELFF.

This clonotype was seen a few times. J is TRBJ1-2 and V is TRBV10-3, with 11 bases identical to TRBD1. CDR1 and CDR2 from the germline V gene are ENHRY and SYGVKD. This CDR3 has 14 residues. The ends lost 6 bases at V and 6 bases at J; junction bases unmatched: 6. The CDR3 bases are TGTGCCATCAGCGGACAGGGGGCGCCGAATGGCTACACCTTC. Translation gives CAISGQGAPNGYTF.

This clonotype was seen a few times. V is TRBV14 and J is TRBJ1-2; no clear D. From germline, CDR1 is SGHDN and CDR2 FVKESK. V dropped 0 bases and J dropped 4 bases, with 9 bases sitting between them. This CDR3 comprises 14 residues. CDR3 sequence: CASSQEYRAYGYTF. The CDR3 DNA follows: TGTGCCAGCAGCCAAGAGTATCGGGCCTATGGCTACACCTTC.

The V call is TRBV5-1, the J call TRBJ1-2; D is ambiguous. V shed 4 bases and J shed 6 bases, with 13 bases lying between them. Germline V gene lookup returns CDR1 SGHRS and CDR2 YFSETQ. The CDR3 runs to 13 residues. The DNA for the CDR3 is TGCGCCAGCAGCGACCAGGTGGTACATGGCTACACCTTC. As protein: CASSDQVVHGYTF.

This clonotype was counted many times. This rearrangement joins TRBV29-1 to TRBJ2-1; TRBD1 might be the D (6 bases). The CDR3 consists of 12 residues. Germline CDR1 SQVTM, CDR2 ANQGSEA. Trimming shortened V by 4 bases and J by 8 bases, and 12 bases separated the two germline ends. The CDR3 here is CSVAARGYEQFF. The CDR3 DNA sequence: TGCAGCGTTGCGGCCAGGGGCTATGAGCAGTTCTTC.

This clonotype occurred many times. This chain links TRBV5-1 with TRBJ1-1; D gene ambiguous. V lost 0 bases and J lost 7, with 7 bases in between. The CDR3 consists of 12 residues. The germline V gene has CDR1 SGHRS and CDR2 YFSETQ. The CDR3 loop is CASSLVGYEAFF. The CDR3 DNA follows: TGCGCCAGCAGCTTGGTAGGATATGAAGCTTTCTTT.

This chain links TRBV6-5 with TRBJ2-3; D is possibly TRBD1 (5 bases). V was pared by 0 bases and J by 5 bases, with 12 bases between. This CDR3 contains 15 residues. Germline V CDR1 and CDR2: MNHEY, SVGAGI. CDR3 in amino acids: CASSYSVTREDTQYF. The CDR3 coding sequence is TGTGCCAGCAGTTACTCCGTGACCAGGGAAGATACGCAGTATTTT.

The V call is TRBV18, the J call TRBJ2-3; 9 bases are shared with TRBD2. Per the germline V gene, CDR1 is KGHSH and CDR2 is LQKENI. Trimming took 3 bases from V and 0 from J; bases not matched to a gene: 7. The CDR3 length is 17 residues. Here the CDR3 DNA reads TGTGCCAGCTCACCCTACCCAGCGGGGGGAAGCACAGATACGCAGTATTTT. It codes for CASSPYPAGGSTDTQYF.

This clonotype was recorded at least ten times. This rearrangement joins TRBV6-5 to TRBJ1-2; 7 bases are shared with TRBD1. This CDR3 region has 14 residues. Germline values: CDR1 MNHEY, CDR2 SVGAGI. V dropped 5 bases and J dropped 1; count of bases not matched to a gene: 4. CDR3 DNA sequence: TGTGCCAGCAGTAGACAGGGCCGTAACTATGGCTACACCTTC. Protein sequence: CASSRQGRNYGYTF.

In this sample, this clonotype turned up a few times. The chain is built from TRBV30 and TRBJ2-3; D unclear. V lost 0 bases and J 0 bases, leaving 10 bases between the germline ends. The germline gives CDR1 GTSNPN, CDR2 SVGIG (reference sequence). This CDR3 comprises 15 residues. CDR3 loop: CAWSVWRSSTDTQYF. CDR3 bases: TGTGCCTGGAGTGTATGGCGATCTAGCACAGATACGCAGTATTTT.

With regard to this clonotype: This sequence may be a read error, since a much larger clone differs from it by one base. V and J are TRBV19 and TRBJ2-5, with D uncertain. The V gene lost 1 base and the J gene lost 5 bases, with 8 bases spanning the gap. Per the germline V gene, CDR1 is LNHDA and CDR2 is SQIVND (reference sequence). This CDR3 comprises 13 residues. CDR3 sequence: CASSIGVGETQYF. The CDR3 DNA is TGTGCCAGTAGTATAGGAGTAGGGGAGACCCAGTACTTC.

This clonotype was counted ten times or more. J is TRBJ2-3 and V is TRBV7-6; 7 bases line up with TRBD1. Germline V gene lookup returns CDR1 SGHVS and CDR2 FNYEAQ. There are 15 residues in the CDR3. V was clipped by 5 bases and J by 3 bases; unmatched bases: 8. CDR3 DNA: TGTGCCAGCAGCCAAGACACCAGGGGGACAGATACGCAGTATTTT. This codes for CASSQDTRGTDTQYF.